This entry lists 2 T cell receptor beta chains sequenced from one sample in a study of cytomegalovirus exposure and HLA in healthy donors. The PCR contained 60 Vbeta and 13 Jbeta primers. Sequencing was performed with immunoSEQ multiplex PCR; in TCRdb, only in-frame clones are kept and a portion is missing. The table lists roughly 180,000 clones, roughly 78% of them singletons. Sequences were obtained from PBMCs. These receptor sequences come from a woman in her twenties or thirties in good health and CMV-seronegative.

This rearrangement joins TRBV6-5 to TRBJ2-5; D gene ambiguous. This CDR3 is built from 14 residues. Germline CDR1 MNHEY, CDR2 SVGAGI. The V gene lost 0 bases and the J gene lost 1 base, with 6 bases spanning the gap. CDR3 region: CASSYSNIQETQYF. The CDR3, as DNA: TGTGCCAGCAGTTACTCGAACATCCAAGAGACCCAGTACTTC.

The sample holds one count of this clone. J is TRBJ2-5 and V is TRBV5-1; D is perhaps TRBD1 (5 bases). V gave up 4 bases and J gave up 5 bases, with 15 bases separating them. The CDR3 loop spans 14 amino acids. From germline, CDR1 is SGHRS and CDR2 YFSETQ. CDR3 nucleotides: TGCGCCAGCAGCGTCCGACAGAGTGGGGAGACCCAGTACTTC. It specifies CASSVRQSGETQYF.